The rows below give T cell receptor beta chains drawn from one sample of a study of vaccination and CD4 T cells after COVID-19. These receptors have no identified antigens. TCRdb ran MiXCR on the PCR reads and lists one entry per CDR3 protein. This table holds 20,000 or so distinct CDR3 sequences, around three fifths found once. Sequencing was done on a sample of CD4+ T cells from blood, cultured in vitro. The source of these receptors is a human donor who had recovered from COVID-19. Each CDR3 is given with its conserved first and last residue. D genes are given only for firm matches. Where a row states a size, it is once, few, many or the class of an expanded clone; other rows omit it.

size,V,D,J,CDR3,DNA
NA,TRBV27,NA,TRBJ2-1,CASSPTRRDWNEQFF,TGTGCCAGCAGTCCGACCAGGAGGGACTGGAATGAGCAGTTCTTC
NA,TRBV19,TRBD1,TRBJ2-7,CASSPGQGPYEQYF,TGTGCCAGTAGTCCCGGACAGGGCCCCTACGAGCAGTACTTC
few,TRBV4-2,NA,TRBJ2-1,CASSQGGVSDGNNEQFF,TGTGCCAGCAGCCAAGGTGGGGTGTCTGACGGAAACAATGAGCAGTTCTTC
NA,TRBV20-1,NA,TRBJ2-1,CSARDSGRFRNNEQFF,TGCAGTGCTAGGGACAGCGGACGGTTCCGTAACAATGAGCAGTTCTTC
NA,TRBV12-3/TRBV12-4,NA,TRBJ2-7,CASSHTGTDEQYF,TGTGCCAGCAGTCATACAGGGACGGACGAGCAGTACTTC
NA,TRBV24-1,TRBD2,TRBJ2-1,CATSDSSGRRDNEQFF,TGTGCCACCAGTGATTCTAGCGGGAGAAGGGACAATGAGCAGTTCTTC
NA,TRBV10-3,NA,TRBJ2-5,CATLGARQETQYF,TGTGCCACACTCGGGGCCCGGCAAGAGACCCAGTACTTC
NA,TRBV19,NA,TRBJ1-5,CASSQQRPNQPQHF,TGTGCCAGTAGCCAACAACGCCCCAATCAGCCCCAGCATTTT
NA,TRBV5-1,NA,TRBJ2-3,CASSRRESPDTQYF,TGCGCCAGCTCCCGTCGGGAGTCCCCAGATACGCAGTATTTT
few,TRBV2,NA,TRBJ1-2,CASRRGFYGYTF,TGTGCCAGCAGGAGGGGGTTCTATGGCTACACCTTC
NA,TRBV28,NA,TRBJ1-2,CASSRANYGYTF,TGTGCCAGCAGCAGGGCTAACTATGGCTACACCTTC